This T cell receptor (beta chain) is drawn from a study of post-analysis software for immune sequencing data. At the level of the study: Disease courses included relapsing-remitting, secondary progressive and progressive-relapsing multiple sclerosis. Study findings and constraints: Significantly lower normalized Chao1 diversity was found in patients with multiple sclerosis relative to controls. Same-batch preparations were strongly co-clustered by F measure. There were a few TRBV segments more frequent in patients than controls, and TRBV5-6, TRBV5-1 and TRBV20-1 were among them.

The CDR3 loop spans 16 amino acids. Unmatched junction bases numbered 9, after V lost 4 bases and J lost 4 bases. The germline V gene has CDR1 MNHEY and CDR2 SMNVEV (reference sequence). The library was made from cDNA and included unique molecular identifiers. Each sample of roughly 0.9 to 10 million input T cells yielded approximately 500,000 cDNA molecules, so each molecule approximated one T cell. MiXCR, run by TCRdb on the PCR reads, gives a single entry per CDR3 protein. The sample carries around 260,000 distinct CDR3 sequences, 30% to 45% recorded once. Regarding this clonotype: Its antigen is as yet unknown.

This TCR came from a girl aged 5 to 17 with multiple sclerosis. Material for sequencing was blood. The rearrangement joins TRBV27 to TRBJ2-3, with 9 nucleotides matching TRBD2. The CDR3 sequence is CASSSISGSGPDTQYF. In DNA, the CDR3 is TGTGCCAGCAGTTCGATTAGCGGGAGCGGGCCAGATACGCAGTATTTT.